The present entry profiles one TCR beta chain with its context. Its antigen is not identified. These data come from a study of cytomegalovirus exposure and HLA in healthy donors. Study at large: From donors who were HLA-typed, an early data release held 80 million to 95 million unique TCRs. General study results and limits: Sequencing probably produced one cluster of sequence variants that were highly shared. An Asian-associated ancestry cluster reportedly showed fewer N-insertions than the approximately 630-donor mean in a later analysis. Beyond CMV serostatus, there was no information to go on about immune exposure.

Both 60 Vbeta primers and 13 Jbeta primers went into the PCR. Here immunoSEQ multiplex PCR was the method, and the copy in TCRdb shows in-frame clones only, minus some. Seen here are about 76,000 clones, 75% to 85% observed once, and the top ten hold approximately 1.9%. The V end was cut by 3 bases, the J end by 4 bases, with 7 bases between. Germline CDR1 and CDR2: MNHEY and SMNVEV (reference sequence). The CDR3 extends over 13 amino acids. The receptor comes from a woman younger than 45 in good health and CMV-seronegative. The chain couples TRBV27 to TRBJ2-1; unclear D gene. Sequenced sample: PBMCs. CDR3 loop: CASSFGAYNEQFF. CDR3 DNA sequence: TGTGCCAGCAGTTTCGGTGCTTACAATGAGCAGTTCTTC.